The clone carrying this T cell receptor (beta chain) came up once. The antigen remains undetermined. This CDR3 contains 14 residues. After removal of 7 bases from V and 2 bases from J, the junction contained 6 bases not matched to a gene. Germline lookup yields CDR1 SNHLY and CDR2 FYNNEI. The data belong to a study of graft-versus-host responses after intestinal transplantation. Whole-study context: All recipients got anti-thymocyte globulin induction, then tacrolimus and steroids for approximately 3 years. The study's findings and limits: Patients who carried graft-donor T cell macrochimerism also had high graft-versus-host to host-versus-graft clonal ratios in their allografts. Recipient marrow held GvH clones, some first seen in ileum or blood.

Here immunoSEQ multiplex PCR was the method, and the copy in TCRdb shows in-frame clones only, minus some. This sample carries around 110,000 clones, 90% of them seen once, and the ten largest clones take about 0.18%. The receptor was isolated from a human donor who received an intestinal transplant. The sample was unstimulated CD4+ T cells sorted from spleen or lymph node cells, taken before intestinal transplant. This sequence joins TRBV2 and TRBJ2-3; 7 nucleotides line up with TRBD1. As DNA, the CDR3 is TGTGCCAGCAATCCGGGACAGATCACAGATACGCAGTATTTT. Protein: CASNPGQITDTQYF.